These 4 T cell receptor beta chains originate from one sample sequenced in a study of blood T cell repertoires in COVID-19. Assay used: immunoSEQ multiplex PCR; TCRdb lists only in-frame clones, some missing. The sample consists of around 42,000 clones, over 75% of them appearing once. Input material: peripheral blood. These receptors all stem from a man aged 25 to 45 with active or convalescent COVID-19.

The genes are TRBV29-1 and TRBJ2-4, with a weak D call TRBD1 (7 bases). Trimming cost V 2 bases and J 6 bases, with 8 bases left between them. CDR1 and CDR2 (germline): SQVTM, ANQGSEA. This CDR3 comprises 12 residues. The CDR3 sequence: CSVEQGGNIQYF. CDR3 nucleotides: TGCAGCGTTGAACAGGGGGGAAACATTCAGTACTTC. Full variable domain (missing parts from reference TRBV29-1 and TRBJ2-4): SAVISQKPSRDICQRGTSLTIQCQVDSQVTMMFWYRQQPGQSLTLIATANQGSEATYESGFVIDKFPISRPNLTFSTLTVSNMSPEDSSIYLCSVEQGGNIQYFGAGTRLSVL.

The chain links TRBV7-9 to TRBJ1-1; 7 nucleotides align to TRBD1. The CDR3 is 16 residues long. J lost 1 base, V lost 5 bases, and 10 bases had no gene match. The germline CDR1 and CDR2 sequences are SEHNR and FQNEAQ (reference sequence). The CDR3 DNA follows: TGTGCCAGCAGCACTACAGGGGCCATTTGGAACACTGAAGCTTTCTTT. It specifies CASSTTGAIWNTEAFF.

V usage is TRBV11-2 and J usage is TRBJ2-7; 8 positions agree with TRBD2. The junction had 7 bases not matched to a gene; V was cut back by 3 bases and J by 6 bases. CDR1 and CDR2 from the germline V gene are SGHAT and FQNNGV. The CDR3 has 14 residues. CDR3 region: CASSFTGLATEQYF. CDR3 sequence (DNA): TGTGCCAGCAGCTTCACTGGACTAGCAACCGAGCAGTACTTC. Based on the CDR3 plus reference TRBV11-2 and TRBJ2-7, the full variable domain is EAGVAQSPRYKIIEKRQSVAFWCNPISGHATLYWYQQILGQGPKLLIQFQNNGVVDDSQLPKDRFSAERLKGVDSTLKIQPAKLEDSAVYLCASSFTGLATEQYFGPGTRLTVT.

This chain joins TRBV11-2 and TRBJ2-6, with D tentatively TRBD2 (5 bases). The germline V gene encodes CDR1 SGHAT and CDR2 FQNNGV. The CDR3 contains 16 residues. The germline V and J ends were trimmed by 6 bases and 0 bases, with 12 bases remaining between them. CDR3 protein: CASRVVGLSGANVLTF. The DNA of the CDR3 is TGTGCCAGCAGGGTCGTTGGACTCTCTGGGGCCAACGTCCTGACTTTC.